The clone carrying this T cell receptor beta chain was recorded many times. Its target is unknown. These data come from a study of response to subunit inactivated influenza vaccine. Using its own MiXCR run on the RT-PCR reads, TCRdb lists one record per CDR3 protein. The sample comprises a few hundred thousand distinct CDR3 sequences, roughly 7.9% of which are singletons, and 10% to 15% rests with the top ten. Study observations and caveats: The study's authors posited that every seasonal influenza vaccination enlists few new T cells.

The source is a man between 50 and 70 years old who received an inactivated influenza vaccine. The sequencing here drew on PBMCs from blood, taken roughly 24 months after vaccination.

This chain's CDR3 is CASSLSLGGGGTYEQYF. CDR3 bases: TGTGCCAGCAGCTTATCATTGGGCGGGGGGGGAACCTACGAGCAGTACTTC. V gene TRBV7-2 combines with J gene TRBJ2-7; 9 bases fit TRBD2. J gave up 2 bases and V 2 bases, and 10 bases lay outside the gene matches. Germline CDR1 reads SGHTA; CDR2 reads FQGNSA. The CDR3 extends over 17 amino acids.